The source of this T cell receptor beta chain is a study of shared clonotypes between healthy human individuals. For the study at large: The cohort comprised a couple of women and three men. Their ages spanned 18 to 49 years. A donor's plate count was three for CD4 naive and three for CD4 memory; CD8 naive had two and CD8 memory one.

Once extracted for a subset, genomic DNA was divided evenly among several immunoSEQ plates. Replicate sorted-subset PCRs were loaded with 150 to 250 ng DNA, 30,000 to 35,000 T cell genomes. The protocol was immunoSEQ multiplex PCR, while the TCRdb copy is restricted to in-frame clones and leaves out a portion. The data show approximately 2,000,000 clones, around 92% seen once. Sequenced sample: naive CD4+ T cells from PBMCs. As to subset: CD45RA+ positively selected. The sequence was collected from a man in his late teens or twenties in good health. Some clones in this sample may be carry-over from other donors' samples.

CDR3 nucleotides: TGTGCCAGCAGTTTACTAGCTCTTCAGAACACCGGGGAGCTGTTTTTT. Protein product: CASSLLALQNTGELFF. The chain employs TRBV27 and TRBJ2-2; a weak D match, TRBD2 (5 bases). CDR1 is MNHEY, CDR2 SMNVEV, per germline (reference sequence). The V end lost 2 bases, the J end lost 1 base, and 11 bases lay between the germline ends. The CDR3 is 16 amino acids.